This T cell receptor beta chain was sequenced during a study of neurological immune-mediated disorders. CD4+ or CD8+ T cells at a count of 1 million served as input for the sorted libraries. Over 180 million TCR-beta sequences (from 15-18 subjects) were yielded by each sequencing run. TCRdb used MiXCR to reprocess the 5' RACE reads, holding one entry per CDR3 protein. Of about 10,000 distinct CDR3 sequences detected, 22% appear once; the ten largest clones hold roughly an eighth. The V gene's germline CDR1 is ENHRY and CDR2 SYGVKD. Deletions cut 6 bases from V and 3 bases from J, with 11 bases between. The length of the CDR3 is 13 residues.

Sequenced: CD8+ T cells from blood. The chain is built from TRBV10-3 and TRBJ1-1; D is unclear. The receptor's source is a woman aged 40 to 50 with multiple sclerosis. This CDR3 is CAIRQRLDTEAFF. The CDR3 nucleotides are TGTGCCATCAGACAGAGGTTAGACACTGAAGCTTTCTTT.